These 28 T cell receptor beta chains originate from one sample sequenced in a study of cytomegalovirus exposure and HLA in healthy donors. Primers: 60 Vbeta forward and 13 Jbeta reverse. Here immunoSEQ multiplex PCR was the method, and the copy in TCRdb shows in-frame clones only, minus some. The top ten hold about 2% of the sample, which has tens of thousands of clones, about 70% seen once. Material: PBMCs. The receptor source for this set is a woman in her twenties or thirties in good health and CMV-seronegative.

The genes are TRBV19 and TRBJ1-4; a possible D gene is TRBD1 (6 bases). Looked up from germline, CDR1 is LNHDA and CDR2 is SQIVND (reference sequence). Trimming cost V 8 bases and J 7 bases, with 17 bases left between them. The CDR3 runs to 14 residues. The CDR3 sequence: CASLGGRLFEKLFF. CDR3 nucleotides: TGTGCCAGTCTCGGGGGGCGACTATTTGAAAAACTGTTTTTT. Full variable domain (missing parts from reference TRBV19 and TRBJ1-4): DGGITQSPKYLFRKEGQNVTLSCEQNLNHDAMYWYRQDPGQGLRLIYYSQIVNDFQKGDIAEGYSVSREKKESFPLTVTSAQKNPTAFYLCASLGGRLFEKLFFGSGTQLSVL.

This chain uses TRBV6-5 with TRBJ1-5, with a weak D call TRBD1 (6 bases). CDR1 is MNHEY and CDR2 is SVGAGI in the germline V gene. With 4 bases removed from V and 1 base from J, the gap between germline ends came to 8 bases. The CDR3 has 14 amino acids. The CDR3, as DNA: TGTGCCAGCAGTTCCAGGGGAAGCAATCAGCCCCAGCATTTT. Its protein is CASSSRGSNQPQHF.

This clone appeared a few times. The same CDR3 can be traced to other DNA sequences in this sample. This rearrangement joins TRBV11-2 to TRBJ1-4; 11 nucleotides line up with TRBD1. The CDR3 is 14 amino acids. Germline V CDR1 and CDR2: SGHAT, FQNNGV. After removal of 3 bases from V and 8 bases from J, the junction contained 2 bases not matched to a gene. CDR3 amino acids: CASSLGTGGEKLFF. In DNA, the CDR3 is TGTGCCAGCAGCTTGGGGACAGGGGGAGAAAAACTGTTTTTT. Variable domain in full (rest from reference TRBV11-2 and TRBJ1-4): EAGVAQSPRYKIIEKRQSVAFWCNPISGHATLYWYQQILGQGPKLLIQFQNNGVVDDSQLPKDRFSAERLKGVDSTLKIQPAKLEDSAVYLCASSLGTGGEKLFFGSGTQLSVL.

This clone showed up many times. The chain is built from TRBV5-1 and TRBJ2-2; maybe TRBD1 (7 bases). The V and J ends lost 0 bases and 0 bases respectively, with 15 bases between them. Germline assignment: CDR1 SGHRS and CDR2 YFSETQ. The CDR3 consists of 18 residues. CDR3 sequence: CASSLAGGQISNTGELFF. DNA of the CDR3: TGCGCCAGCAGCTTGGCCGGGGGACAGATATCGAACACCGGGGAGCTGTTTTTT. Variable domain in full (rest from reference TRBV5-1 and TRBJ2-2): KAGVTQTPRYLIKTRGQQVTLSCSPISGHRSVSWYQQTPGQGLQFLFEYFSETQRNKGNFPGRFSGRQFSNSRSEMNVSTLELGDSALYLCASSLAGGQISNTGELFFGEGSRLTVL.

This chain links TRBV10-3 with TRBJ1-6; D possibly corresponds to TRBD1 (5 bases). This CDR3 contains 13 residues. Germline V gives CDR1 ENHRY, CDR2 SYGVKD. V shed 0 bases and J shed 13 bases, with 10 bases lying between them. CDR3 bases: TGTGCCATCAGTGAGTCCAGGGACTCCCCCCTCCACTTT. The encoded protein is CAISESRDSPLHF.

V is TRBV5-6 and J is TRBJ1-1, with D perhaps matching TRBD1 (6 bases). CDR3 length equals 18 residues. Germline CDR1 and CDR2: SGHDT and YYEEEE. V was clipped by 1 base and J by 7 bases, with 26 bases between them. For the CDR3, the DNA is TGTGCCAGCAGCTTGAAAGGGCGAAAGGGTGGACGGACAGATGAAGCTTTCTTT. Amino acid sequence: CASSLKGRKGGRTDEAFF.

Only a few counts were recorded for this clone. The chain recombines TRBV5-1 with TRBJ1-4; 11 nucleotides align to TRBD1. V gave up 3 bases and J gave up 0 bases; unmatched junction bases: 4. Germline V gives CDR1 SGHRS, CDR2 YFSETQ. The CDR3 has 17 amino acids. The CDR3: CASSWGQGDATNEKLFF. The CDR3 nucleotides read TGCGCCAGCAGCTGGGGACAGGGGGACGCAACTAATGAAAAACTGTTTTTT.

J is TRBJ2-5 and V is TRBV6-5; 10 bases agree with TRBD1. V trimming: 2 bases; J trimming: 6 bases; junction bases outside the gene matches: 3. Germline V CDR1 and CDR2: MNHEY, SVGAGI. The CDR3 sequence is 14 residues long. The CDR3 bases are TGTGCCAGCAGTTACGACAGGGGGCTGAAGACCCAGTACTTC. As protein: CASSYDRGLKTQYF.

This sequence joins TRBV7-8 and TRBJ2-2; 8 nucleotides match TRBD2. CDR1 and CDR2 from the germline V gene are SGHVS and FQNEAQ. The trim removed 1 base at V and 5 bases at J, leaving 9 bases unmatched. The CDR3 has 17 residues. The CDR3 nucleotides are TGTGCCAGCAGCTTAGTAGGGGGACTAGGACGGACCGGGGAGCTGTTTTTT. Translating it yields CASSLVGGLGRTGELFF. The complete variable domain, with remaining parts taken from reference TRBV7-8 and TRBJ2-2, reads GAGVSQSPRYKVAKRGQDVALRCDPISGHVSLFWYQQALGQGPEFLTYFQNEAQLDKSGLPSDRFFAERPEGSVSTLKIQRTQQEDSAVYLCASSLVGGLGRTGELFFGEGSRLTVL.

V gene TRBV5-1 combines with J gene TRBJ1-1; TRBD1 agrees at 9 bases. Germline V CDR1 and CDR2: SGHRS, YFSETQ. V shed 5 bases and J 4 bases; nucleotides not matched to a gene: 9. The CDR3 runs to 15 residues. CDR3 residues: CASSYPGQGGTEAFF. CDR3 nucleotides: TGCGCCAGCAGTTACCCGGGACAGGGAGGCACTGAAGCTTTCTTT.

This clone was found once. The V and J genes are TRBV5-4 and TRBJ2-2, with TRBD1 identical over 8 bases. Germline V gene data show CDR1 as SGHNT and CDR2 as YYREEE (reference sequence). The CDR3 consists of 15 residues. Trimming cost V 4 bases and J 0 bases; bases outside gene matches: 2. CDR3 sequence: CASSHRGANTGELFF. In nucleotides, the CDR3 is TGTGCCAGCAGCCACAGGGGGGCGAACACCGGGGAGCTGTTTTTT.

Comment on this clone: This likely traces to a read error, being one base from a far larger clone. V usage is TRBV5-1 and J usage is TRBJ2-3; the D gene is possibly TRBD2 (5 bases). CDR1 and CDR2 (germline): SGHRS, YFSETQ. Trimming stripped 0 bases from V and 0 bases from J, with 11 bases between. This CDR3 region has 16 residues. CDR3 protein: CASSLAARVSTDTQYF. CDR3 nucleotide sequence: TGCGCCAGCAGCTTGGCGGCGCGGGTGAGCACAGATACGCAGTATTTT.

V and J are TRBV13 and TRBJ2-1; D perhaps matches TRBD1 (5 bases). Germline V lookup: CDR1 PRHDT, CDR2 FYEKMQ (reference sequence). Trimming removed 4 bases from V and 4 bases from J, with 8 bases in between. The CDR3 has 13 amino acids. CDR3 bases: TGTGCCAGCAGCTCCGACAGTTACAATGAGCAGTTCTTC. This translates into CASSSDSYNEQFF.

For this clone: Other nucleotide sequences in the sample specify the same CDR3. The J gene is TRBJ2-7, the V gene TRBV5-1; tentatively, D is TRBD1 (6 bases). Trimming removed 0 bases at V and 2 bases at J, with 9 bases between. Germline-derived CDR1 and CDR2 are SGHRS and YFSETQ. CDR3 length: 14 amino acids. The CDR3 nucleotides read TGCGCCAGCAGCTTGGGAGACAGGCCCTACGAGCAGTACTTC. It encodes CASSLGDRPYEQYF.

The V gene is TRBV2, the J gene TRBJ2-1; the match to TRBD1 covers 7 bases. This CDR3 is built from 14 residues. The germline CDR1 and CDR2 sequences are SNHLY and FYNNEI. The J segment lost 7 bases and the V segment lost 5 bases, leaving 8 bases of the junction unmatched. The CDR3 sequence is CASSRDQGVNEQFF. The CDR3 coding sequence is TGTGCCAGCAGTCGGGACCAGGGGGTTAATGAGCAGTTCTTC.

V and J are TRBV11-3 and TRBJ2-3; 11 bases line up with TRBD1. J lost 6 bases, V lost 5 bases, and 10 bases had no gene match. This CDR3 region has 16 residues. Germline CDR1 and CDR2: SGHNT and YENEEA. CDR3 bases: TGTGCCAGCAGCCTAAGTGGACAGGGGGCATGGGATACGCAGTATTTT. Translating gives CASSLSGQGAWDTQYF.

The gene calls are TRBV27 and TRBJ1-2, with 7 bases fitting TRBD1. In germline, CDR1 is MNHEY, CDR2 SMNVEV (reference sequence). The CDR3 consists of 14 residues. The ends lost 5 bases at V and 2 bases at J; junction bases unmatched: 5. CDR3 DNA sequence: TGTGCCAGCAGTAAAGTGACAGGGAACTATGGCTACACCTTC. Translating it yields CASSKVTGNYGYTF.

This chain uses TRBV7-3 with TRBJ1-2; unclear D gene. CDR1 is SGHTA, CDR2 FQGTGA, per germline. Between the trimmed V and J ends, which lost 5 bases and 7 bases, there was a span of 14 bases. CDR3 length: 13 residues. CDR3 sequence reads: CASSPQSGRGYTF. CDR3 nucleotide sequence: TGTGCCAGCAGCCCCCAGTCGGGTCGTGGCTACACCTTC.

This chain links TRBV7-2 with TRBJ2-2; TRBD1 might be the D (5 bases). Germline CDR1 SGHTA, CDR2 FQGNSA. Trimming removed 3 bases from V and 1 base from J, with 6 bases in between. The CDR3 is 14 residues long. CDR3 amino acids: CASSLGRNTGELFF. CDR3 sequence (DNA): TGTGCCAGCAGCTTGGGGCGGAACACCGGGGAGCTGTTTTTT.

This clone was seen only once. The chain recombines TRBV2 with TRBJ2-1; 10 nucleotides agree with TRBD2. V shed 5 bases, J shed 2 bases, and the junction held 6 bases outside the gene matches. The CDR3 extends over 16 amino acids. Germline CDR1 reads SNHLY; CDR2 reads FYNNEI. In DNA, the CDR3 is TGTGCCAGCAGTACCGGGACTAGCGAGACCTACAATGAGCAGTTCTTC. It specifies CASSTGTSETYNEQFF. The variable domain in full, completed from reference TRBV2 and TRBJ2-1, reads EPEVTQTPSHQVTQMGQEVILRCVPISNHLYFYWYRQILGQKVEFLVSFYNNEISEKSEIFDDQFSVERPDGSNFTLKIRSTKLEDSAMYFCASSTGTSETYNEQFFGPGTRLTVL.

The chain has TRBV5-1 and TRBJ2-1, with TRBD1 matching 9 bases. V gave up 4 bases and J gave up 12 bases; unmatched junction bases: 14. The CDR3 covers 15 residues. Germline values: CDR1 SGHRS, CDR2 YFSETQ. CDR3 in amino acids: CASSPGTGRSPGQFF. In DNA form, the CDR3 reads TGCGCCAGCAGCCCCGGGACAGGGAGAAGTCCTGGGCAGTTCTTC.

V gene TRBV21-1 combines with J gene TRBJ2-1; the table assigns TRBD2, which was not confirmed against the DNA. TRBV21-1 is annotated as a pseudogene. The CDR3 totals 15 residues. The CDR3 here is CASSWWGGPYNEQFF. CDR3 coding DNA: TGTGCCAGCTCATGGTGGGGGGGGCCTTACAATGAGCAGTTCTTC.

This clone turned up a few times. V is TRBV7-2 and J is TRBJ1-2; the match to TRBD1 covers 8 bases. This CDR3 spans 17 amino acids. Germline CDR1 and CDR2: SGHTA and FQGNSA. J lost 5 bases, V lost 3 bases, and 14 bases had no gene match. The CDR3 DNA follows: TGTGCCAGCAGCTTCGGAGACAGGGGATATTTGGATTATGGCTACACCTTC. This codes for CASSFGDRGYLDYGYTF. Full variable domain (remainder filled in from reference TRBV7-2 and TRBJ1-2): GAGVSQSPSNKVTEKGKDVELRCDPISGHTALYWYRQSLGQGLEFLIYFQGNSAPDKSGLPSDRFSAERTGGSVSTLTIQRTQQEDSAVYLCASSFGDRGYLDYGYTFGSGTRLTVV.

The chain links TRBV2 to TRBJ1-1; tentative D call: TRBD1 (5 bases). V gave up 4 bases and J gave up 0 bases, with 6 bases separating them. CDR1 and CDR2 from the germline V gene are SNHLY and FYNNEI. The CDR3 has 13 residues. CDR3 residues: CASSGQLNTEAFF. CDR3 nucleotides: TGTGCCAGCAGTGGACAGTTGAACACTGAAGCTTTCTTT.

This clone was seen a handful of times. This chain uses TRBV13 with TRBJ2-7; 8 bases agree with TRBD1. CDR1 and CDR2 from the germline V gene are PRHDT and FYEKMQ (reference sequence). V shed 0 bases, J shed 5 bases, and the junction held 12 bases outside the gene matches. The CDR3 length is 17 residues. The chain's CDR3 is CASSLGLFRTGSDEQYF. The CDR3 DNA sequence: TGTGCCAGCAGCTTAGGCCTTTTCCGGACAGGGTCGGACGAGCAGTACTTC. Full variable domain (rest looked up from reference TRBV13 and TRBJ2-7): AAGVIQSPRHLIKEKRETATLKCYPIPRHDTVYWYQQGPGQDPQFLISFYEKMQSDKGSIPDRFSAQQFSDYHSELNMSSLELGDSALYFCASSLGLFRTGSDEQYFGPGTRLTVT.

The J gene is TRBJ2-1, the V gene TRBV5-4, with TRBD1 matching over 7 bases. The CDR3 runs 15 residues. V lost 4 bases and J lost 3; bases outside the gene matches: 7. Germline-derived CDR1 and CDR2 are SGHNT and YYREEE (reference sequence). In DNA form, the CDR3 reads TGTGCCAGCAGCGAGACAGGGAGAGGCTACAATGAGCAGTTCTTC. This translates into CASSETGRGYNEQFF.

The rearrangement joins TRBV7-9 to TRBJ1-3; a possible D gene is TRBD1 (5 bases). Trimming removed 6 bases at V and 5 bases at J, with 14 bases between. The CDR3 has 14 residues. Germline V gene sequence: CDR1 SEHNR, CDR2 FQNEAQ (reference sequence). CDR3 in amino acids: CASSFDRSRNTIYF. CDR3 nucleotides: TGTGCCAGCAGTTTTGACAGAAGTAGAAACACCATATATTTT.

This clone showed up just a few times. This chain connects TRBV18 to TRBJ2-3; tentatively, D is TRBD2 (5 bases). CDR1 is KGHSH and CDR2 is LQKENI in the germline V gene. This CDR3 contains 13 residues. Trimming shortened V by 5 bases and J by 4 bases, and 10 bases separated the two germline ends. The CDR3 DNA reads TGTGCCAGCTCAACGGGGAAAGCAGATACGCAGTATTTT. Protein product: CASSTGKADTQYF. Full variable domain (outside the CDR3, taken from reference TRBV18 and TRBJ2-3): NAGVMQNPRHLVRRRGQEARLRCSPMKGHSHVYWYRQLPEEGLKFMVYLQKENIIDESGMPKERFSAEFPKEGPSILRIQQVVRGDSAAYFCASSTGKADTQYFGPGTRLTVL.